Below, one T cell receptor (beta chain) is given with its context. Antigen: not known. These data originate in a study of cytomegalovirus exposure and HLA in healthy donors. The CDR3 loop spans 15 amino acids. The V gene lost 1 base and the J gene lost 4 bases, with 13 bases spanning the gap. Germline V gives CDR1 SSHAT, CDR2 FNYEAQ (reference sequence). The PCR was carried out with 60 Vbeta primers and 13 Jbeta primers. Sequenced by immunoSEQ multiplex PCR; TCRdb stores in-frame clones only, minus some. The table has about 120,000 clones, 80% to 85% seen once. Study conclusions and caveats: Productive status was seen about 90% or about 30% of the time for most TCR beta V segments in an earlier analysis.

This chain links TRBV7-7 with TRBJ2-5, with D perhaps matching TRBD2 (5 bases). The clonotype comes from a human donor in good health. Sequencing input: PBMCs. The CDR3 protein is CASSLVPGSRETQYF. The CDR3 DNA reads as TGTGCCAGCAGCTTAGTCCCGGGGAGTAGAGAGACCCAGTACTTC.